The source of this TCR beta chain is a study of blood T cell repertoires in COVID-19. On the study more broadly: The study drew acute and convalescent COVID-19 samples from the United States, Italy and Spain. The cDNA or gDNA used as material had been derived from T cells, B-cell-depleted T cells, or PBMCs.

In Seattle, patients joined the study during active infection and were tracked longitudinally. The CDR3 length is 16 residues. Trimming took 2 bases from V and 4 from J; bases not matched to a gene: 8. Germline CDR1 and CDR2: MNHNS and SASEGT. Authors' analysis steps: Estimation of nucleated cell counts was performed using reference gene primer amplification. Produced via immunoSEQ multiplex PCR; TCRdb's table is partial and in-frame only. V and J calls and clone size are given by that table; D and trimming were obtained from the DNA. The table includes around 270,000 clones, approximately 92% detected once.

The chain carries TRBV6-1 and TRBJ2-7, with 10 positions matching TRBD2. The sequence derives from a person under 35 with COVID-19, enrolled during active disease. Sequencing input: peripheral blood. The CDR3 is CASSEKIGSGGYEQYF. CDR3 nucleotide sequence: TGTGCCAGCAGTGAAAAAATCGGTAGCGGGGGGTACGAGCAGTACTTC.